Listed below are T cell receptor beta chains from one sample, sequenced in a study of cytomegalovirus exposure and HLA in healthy donors. Sequenced by immunoSEQ multiplex PCR; TCRdb stores in-frame clones only, minus some. The table shows 130,000 or so clones, with roughly 91% occurring only once. Material for sequencing was PBMCs. The receptor set was obtained from a man aged 25-45 years in good health and CMV-seronegative. Both conserved end residues are part of each CDR3. The D gene is left open where the match is weak. For some rows the clone size is stated as once, few or many, or as a class when expanded; others skip it.

j_gene: TRBJ2-7
abundance: .
d_gene: .
v_gene: TRBV10-1
CDR3aa: CASSESTGSYEQYF
CDR3nt: TGCGCCAGCAGTGAATCGACTGGCTCCTACGAGCAGTACTTC

j_gene: TRBJ2-7
abundance: .
d_gene: TRBD1
v_gene: TRBV5-8
CDR3aa: CASSVQGKYYEQYF
CDR3nt: TGTGCCAGCAGCGTACAGGGGAAATACTACGAGCAGTACTTC

j_gene: TRBJ2-2
abundance: .
d_gene: .
v_gene: TRBV2
CDR3aa: CASSDRLVDTGELFF
CDR3nt: TGTGCCAGCAGTGACCGACTGGTGGACACCGGGGAGCTGTTTTTT

j_gene: TRBJ2-1
abundance: .
d_gene: .
v_gene: TRBV27
CDR3aa: CASSLSLGPYNEQFF
CDR3nt: TGTGCCAGCAGTTTATCATTGGGGCCCTACAATGAGCAGTTCTTC

j_gene: TRBJ1-1
abundance: .
d_gene: TRBD1
v_gene: TRBV28
CDR3aa: CASSLQGAENTEAFF
CDR3nt: TGTGCCAGCAGTTTACAGGGGGCCGAGAACACTGAAGCTTTCTTT

j_gene: TRBJ1-3
abundance: once
d_gene: .
v_gene: TRBV15
CDR3aa: CATSRDIGGGGNTIYF
CDR3nt: TGTGCCACCAGCAGAGATATCGGGGGTGGTGGAAACACCATATATTTT

j_gene: TRBJ2-3
abundance: .
d_gene: TRBD2
v_gene: TRBV11-2
CDR3aa: CASSRRLAGATDTQYF
CDR3nt: TGTGCCAGCAGCCGAAGACTAGCGGGGGCCACAGATACGCAGTATTTT

j_gene: TRBJ2-5
abundance: .
d_gene: .
v_gene: TRBV10-1
CDR3aa: CASSEPPHILVQETQYF
CDR3nt: TGCGCCAGCAGTGAGCCCCCCCACATACTAGTGCAAGAGACCCAGTACTTC

j_gene: TRBJ2-7
abundance: .
d_gene: TRBD1
v_gene: TRBV7-2
CDR3aa: CASSLGTGGSYEQYF
CDR3nt: TGTGCCAGCAGCCTGGGGACAGGGGGGTCCTACGAGCAGTACTTC

j_gene: TRBJ1-2
abundance: .
d_gene: TRBD1
v_gene: TRBV28
CDR3aa: CASSWERTGAVSGYTF
CDR3nt: TGTGCCAGCAGTTGGGAACGCACAGGGGCCGTCTCTGGCTACACCTTC

j_gene: TRBJ2-7
abundance: .
d_gene: TRBD1
v_gene: TRBV6-1
CDR3aa: CASSQGGTGSYEQYF
CDR3nt: TGTGCCAGCAGTCAAGGCGGGACAGGGTCCTACGAGCAGTACTTC

j_gene: TRBJ2-2
abundance: .
d_gene: .
v_gene: TRBV28
CDR3aa: CASSLTGNTGELFF
CDR3nt: TGTGCCAGCAGTTTAACAGGGAACACCGGGGAGCTGTTTTTT

j_gene: TRBJ1-3
abundance: .
d_gene: .
v_gene: TRBV5-1
CDR3aa: CASSLVQDSGNTIYF
CDR3nt: TGCGCCAGCAGCTTGGTACAGGACTCTGGAAACACCATATATTTT

j_gene: TRBJ1-6
abundance: .
d_gene: .
v_gene: TRBV19
CDR3aa: CASSISYLRDGSSYNSPLHF
CDR3nt: TGTGCCAGTAGTATATCATACCTCCGGGACGGGAGCTCCTATAATTCACCCCTCCACTTT

j_gene: TRBJ1-4
abundance: .
d_gene: .
v_gene: TRBV6-1
CDR3aa: CASSEAWLTNEKLFF
CDR3nt: TGTGCCAGCAGTGAAGCTTGGCTCACTAATGAAAAACTGTTTTTT

j_gene: TRBJ1-5
abundance: few
d_gene: .
v_gene: TRBV6-1
CDR3aa: CASSEAVETRYQHF
CDR3nt: TGTGCCAGCAGTGAAGCGGTTGAGACACGCTACCAGCATTTT

j_gene: TRBJ1-1
abundance: .
d_gene: .
v_gene: TRBV6-5
CDR3aa: CASSYRGDGTEAFF
CDR3nt: TGTGCCAGCAGTTATAGGGGTGATGGCACTGAAGCTTTCTTT

j_gene: TRBJ2-7
abundance: .
d_gene: .
v_gene: TRBV7-2
CDR3aa: CASSLARGSESYEQYF
CDR3nt: TGTGCCAGCAGCTTAGCTCGGGGGAGTGAGTCCTACGAGCAGTACTTC

j_gene: TRBJ1-6
abundance: .
d_gene: TRBD1
v_gene: TRBV9
CDR3aa: CASSVGHLQGGDSPLHF
CDR3nt: TGTGCCAGCAGCGTAGGCCACCTACAGGGGGGAGATTCACCCCTCCACTTT

j_gene: TRBJ1-2
abundance: .
d_gene: .
v_gene: TRBV29-1
CDR3aa: CSGGAPGGYTF
CDR3nt: TGCAGCGGCGGGGCTCCGGGTGGCTACACCTTC

j_gene: TRBJ2-1
abundance: .
d_gene: .
v_gene: TRBV5-5
CDR3aa: CASSRITPDEQFF
CDR3nt: TGTGCCAGCAGCCGCATCACTCCCGATGAGCAGTTCTTC

j_gene: TRBJ1-2
abundance: .
d_gene: .
v_gene: TRBV10-3
CDR3aa: CAVHREEGESYTF
CDR3nt: TGTGCCGTCCACAGGGAAGAGGGAGAAAGCTACACCTTC

j_gene: TRBJ2-3
abundance: .
d_gene: .
v_gene: TRBV5-4
CDR3aa: CASSLAGQRGTDTQYF
CDR3nt: TGTGCCAGCAGCTTGGCTGGACAGAGAGGCACAGATACGCAGTATTTT

j_gene: TRBJ2-5
abundance: .
d_gene: .
v_gene: TRBV13
CDR3aa: CASKLGRTVLKETQYF
CDR3nt: TGTGCCAGCAAGTTAGGGAGGACAGTCCTCAAAGAGACCCAGTACTTC

j_gene: TRBJ1-2
abundance: .
d_gene: TRBD1
v_gene: TRBV6-6
CDR3aa: CASSYSSKGAYGYTF
CDR3nt: TGTGCCAGCAGTTATTCCTCGAAGGGGGCCTATGGCTACACCTTC

j_gene: TRBJ2-5
abundance: once
d_gene: TRBD1
v_gene: TRBV4-1
CDR3aa: CASSPRDSPGETQYF
CDR3nt: TGCGCCAGCAGCCCCCGGGACAGCCCAGGAGAGACCCAGTACTTC

j_gene: TRBJ1-4
abundance: .
d_gene: .
v_gene: TRBV6-6
CDR3aa: CASSPQGQVEKLFF
CDR3nt: TGTGCCAGCAGTCCACAGGGTCAGGTTGAAAAACTGTTTTTT

j_gene: TRBJ2-2
abundance: .
d_gene: TRBD1
v_gene: TRBV5-1
CDR3aa: CASSARQGYTGELFF
CDR3nt: TGCGCCAGCAGCGCGAGACAGGGATACACCGGGGAGCTGTTTTTT

j_gene: TRBJ1-2
abundance: .
d_gene: TRBD1
v_gene: TRBV10-3
CDR3aa: CATRTGYGYTF
CDR3nt: TGTGCCACCCGGACAGGCTATGGCTACACCTTC

j_gene: TRBJ1-4
abundance: .
d_gene: .
v_gene: TRBV4-1
CDR3aa: CASSPLSATNEKLFF
CDR3nt: TGCGCCAGCAGTCCTCTGTCTGCAACTAATGAAAAACTGTTTTTT

j_gene: TRBJ2-5
abundance: .
d_gene: .
v_gene: TRBV5-1
CDR3aa: CASSLAGAGETQYF
CDR3nt: TGCGCCAGCAGCTTGGCAGGGGCAGGGGAGACCCAGTACTTC

j_gene: TRBJ2-5
abundance: .
d_gene: TRBD1
v_gene: TRBV5-4
CDR3aa: CASSSGQGRETQYF
CDR3nt: TGTGCCAGCAGCTCCGGACAGGGTAGAGAGACCCAGTACTTC

j_gene: TRBJ1-6
abundance: .
d_gene: .
v_gene: TRBV6-6
CDR3aa: CASSYGSGGPHSPLHF
CDR3nt: TGTGCCAGCAGTTACGGCTCGGGAGGCCCCCATTCACCCCTCCACTTT

j_gene: TRBJ2-7
abundance: .
d_gene: .
v_gene: TRBV25-1
CDR3aa: CASSDFPSSYEQYF
CDR3nt: TGTGCCAGCAGTGATTTTCCGAGCTCCTACGAGCAGTACTTC

j_gene: TRBJ1-2
abundance: few
d_gene: TRBD1
v_gene: TRBV9
CDR3aa: CASSDRDRGHGGYTF
CDR3nt: TGTGCCAGCAGCGACAGGGACAGGGGGCACGGTGGCTACACCTTC

j_gene: TRBJ2-1
abundance: .
d_gene: .
v_gene: TRBV7-8
CDR3aa: CASSLARDTRYNEQFF
CDR3nt: TGTGCCAGCAGCTTAGCCCGGGACACCCGGTACAATGAGCAGTTCTTC

j_gene: TRBJ2-5
abundance: .
d_gene: TRBD2
v_gene: TRBV18
CDR3aa: CASSQASGQETQYF
CDR3nt: TGTGCCAGCTCACAAGCTAGCGGTCAAGAGACCCAGTACTTC

j_gene: TRBJ1-1
abundance: .
d_gene: .
v_gene: TRBV2
CDR3aa: CANRMQGSTEAFF
CDR3nt: TGTGCCAATCGAATGCAGGGTTCCACTGAAGCTTTCTTT

j_gene: TRBJ2-6
abundance: .
d_gene: .
v_gene: TRBV6-4
CDR3aa: CASSDREDNSGANVLTF
CDR3nt: TGTGCCAGCAGTGACCGAGAGGATAACTCTGGGGCCAACGTCCTGACTTTC

j_gene: TRBJ2-3
abundance: .
d_gene: TRBD2
v_gene: TRBV27
CDR3aa: CASKPSSGGRADTQYF
CDR3nt: TGTGCCAGCAAACCCTCGAGCGGGGGACGTGCAGATACGCAGTATTTT

j_gene: TRBJ2-5
abundance: .
d_gene: TRBD2
v_gene: TRBV4-1
CDR3aa: CASSLPRAGSGVSSETQYF
CDR3nt: TGCGCCAGCAGCCTCCCCAGAGCGGGGAGTGGTGTGTCTTCAGAGACCCAGTACTTC

j_gene: TRBJ1-5
abundance: .
d_gene: TRBD1
v_gene: TRBV9
CDR3aa: CARITGGQGEVQPQHF
CDR3nt: TGTGCCAGAATAACGGGGGGACAGGGGGAGGTTCAGCCCCAGCATTTT

j_gene: TRBJ2-1
abundance: .
d_gene: .
v_gene: TRBV4-1
CDR3aa: CASSPASTNEQFF
CDR3nt: TGCGCCAGCAGCCCCGCGTCCACCAATGAGCAGTTCTTC

j_gene: TRBJ2-7
abundance: .
d_gene: TRBD1
v_gene: TRBV7-6
CDR3aa: CASSLAVTGGGYEQYF
CDR3nt: TGTGCCAGCAGCTTAGCGGTGACAGGGGGCGGCTACGAGCAGTACTTC

j_gene: TRBJ2-7
abundance: .
d_gene: .
v_gene: TRBV6-5
CDR3aa: CASSYVQGGYEQYF
CDR3nt: TGTGCCAGCAGTTACGTGCAGGGAGGCTACGAGCAGTACTTC

j_gene: TRBJ2-5
abundance: .
d_gene: TRBD2
v_gene: TRBV4-3
CDR3aa: CASSREWGGQETQYF
CDR3nt: TGCGCCAGCAGCCGGGAATGGGGGGGACAAGAGACCCAGTACTTC

j_gene: TRBJ1-4
abundance: .
d_gene: TRBD1
v_gene: TRBV7-6
CDR3aa: CASSLPAGQGATNEKLFF
CDR3nt: TGTGCCAGCAGCTTGCCAGCCGGACAGGGGGCAACTAATGAAAAACTGTTTTTT